This T cell receptor (beta chain) was found in a study of blood T cell repertoires in COVID-19. Some clones are missing from TCRdb's copy, which holds only in-frame ones; the method was immunoSEQ multiplex PCR. The data show 110,000 to 150,000 clones, with around four fifths seen just once and less than 7% held by the top ten. The V and J ends lost 4 bases and 8 bases respectively, with 9 bases between them. Germline V CDR1 and CDR2: PRHDT, FYEKMQ (reference sequence). CDR3 length equals 12 residues. Recovered status in Cohort 3 required two negative PCRs, clearance, or symptom resolution. The chain joins TRBV13 to TRBJ2-1; the D is unclear. The TCR was taken from a woman aged 40 to 55 who had recovered from COVID-19. Sequenced input: PBMCs or T cells enriched from blood (not recorded which). The CDR3 reads CASSSFFDEQFF. CDR3 sequence (DNA): TGTGCCAGCAGCTCCTTCTTCGATGAGCAGTTCTTC.